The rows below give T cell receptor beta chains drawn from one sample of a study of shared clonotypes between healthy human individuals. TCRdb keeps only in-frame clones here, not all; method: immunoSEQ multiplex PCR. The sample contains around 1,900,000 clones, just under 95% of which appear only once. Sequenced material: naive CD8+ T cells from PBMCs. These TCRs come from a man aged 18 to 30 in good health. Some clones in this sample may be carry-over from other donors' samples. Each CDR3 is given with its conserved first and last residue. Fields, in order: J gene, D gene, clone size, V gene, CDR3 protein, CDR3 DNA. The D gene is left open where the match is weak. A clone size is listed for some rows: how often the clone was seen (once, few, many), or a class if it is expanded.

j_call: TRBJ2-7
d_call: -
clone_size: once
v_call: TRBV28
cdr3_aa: CASSPHRAAEQYF
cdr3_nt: TGTGCCAGCAGTCCCCATCGGGCAGCCGAGCAGTACTTC

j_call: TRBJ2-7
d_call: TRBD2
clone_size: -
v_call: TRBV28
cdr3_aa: CASSFPRTSGSQYEQYF
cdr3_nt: TGTGCCAGCAGTTTCCCCCGAACTAGCGGGAGTCAGTACGAGCAGTACTTC

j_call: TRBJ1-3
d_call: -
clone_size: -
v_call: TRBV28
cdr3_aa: CATGTGNTIYF
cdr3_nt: TGTGCCACCGGAACTGGAAACACCATATATTTT

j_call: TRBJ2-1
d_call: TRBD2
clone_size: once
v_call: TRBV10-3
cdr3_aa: CAISESGTSATNEQFF
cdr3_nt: TGTGCCATCAGTGAGTCCGGGACTAGCGCAACCAATGAGCAGTTCTTC

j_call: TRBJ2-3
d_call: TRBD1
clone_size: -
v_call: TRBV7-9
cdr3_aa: CASSPRQGADTQYF
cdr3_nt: TGTGCCAGCAGCCCCCGACAGGGAGCAGATACGCAGTATTTT

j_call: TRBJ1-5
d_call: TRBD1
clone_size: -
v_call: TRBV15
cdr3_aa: CATSRGARGQDQPQHF
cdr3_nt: TGTGCCACCAGCAGAGGGGCCAGGGGGCAGGATCAGCCCCAGCATTTT

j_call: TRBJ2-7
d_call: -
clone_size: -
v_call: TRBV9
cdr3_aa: CASSVAQDYEQYF
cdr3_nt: TGTGCCAGCAGCGTGGCACAGGACTACGAGCAGTACTTC

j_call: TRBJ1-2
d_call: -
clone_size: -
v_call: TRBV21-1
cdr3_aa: CASSTLRGPRNYGYTF
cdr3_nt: TGTGCCAGCAGCACCCTCAGGGGTCCACGTAACTATGGCTACACCTTC

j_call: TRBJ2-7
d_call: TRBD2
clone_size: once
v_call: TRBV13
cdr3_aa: CASSSPNAGARSYEQYF
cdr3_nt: TGTGCCAGCAGCTCGCCGAATGCGGGAGCGCGCTCCTACGAGCAGTACTTC

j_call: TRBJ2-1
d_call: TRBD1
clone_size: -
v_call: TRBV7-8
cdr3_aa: CASSSTGGSYNEQFF
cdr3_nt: TGTGCCAGCAGCTCCACAGGGGGCTCCTACAATGAGCAGTTCTTC

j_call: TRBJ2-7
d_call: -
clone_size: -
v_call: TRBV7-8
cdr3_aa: CASSQGSPYEQYF
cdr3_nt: TGTGCCAGCAGCCAAGGTAGTCCCTACGAGCAGTACTTC